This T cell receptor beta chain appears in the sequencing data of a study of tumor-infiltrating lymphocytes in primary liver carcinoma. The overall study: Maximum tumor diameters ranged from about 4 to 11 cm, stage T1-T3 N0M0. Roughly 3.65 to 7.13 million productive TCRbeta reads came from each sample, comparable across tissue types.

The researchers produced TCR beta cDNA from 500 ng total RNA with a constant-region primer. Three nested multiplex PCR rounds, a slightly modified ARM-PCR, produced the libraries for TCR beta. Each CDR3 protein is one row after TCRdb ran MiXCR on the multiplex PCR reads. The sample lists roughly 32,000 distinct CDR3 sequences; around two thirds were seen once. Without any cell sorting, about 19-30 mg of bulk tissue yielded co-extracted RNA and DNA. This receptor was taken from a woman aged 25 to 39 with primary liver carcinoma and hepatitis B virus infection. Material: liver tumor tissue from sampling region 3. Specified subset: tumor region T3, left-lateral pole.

CDR3 sequence: CAWNDFYNKQFF. Here the CDR3 DNA reads TGTGCCTGGAACGACTTCTACAATAAACAGTTCTTC. The rearrangement joins TRBV30 to TRBJ2-1; D gene unclear. This CDR3 has 12 residues. In germline, CDR1 is GTSNPN, CDR2 SVGIG (reference sequence). V shed 4 bases and J shed 13 bases, with 17 bases lying between them.